One sample yielded the 14 T cell receptor beta chains listed below, sequenced in a study of early T cells in non-severe SARS-CoV-2 infection. A single record per CDR3 protein comes from TCRdb applying MiXCR to the 5' RACE reads. The sample shows tens of thousands of distinct CDR3 sequences, roughly an eighth of them seen only once. Sequenced sample: whole blood. The receptors shown here come from an adult who was a healthcare worker with PCR-confirmed SARS-CoV-2 infection or an uninfected control (not recorded which).

The gene calls are TRBV6-2 or TRBV6-3 and TRBJ1-1, with a possible D match to TRBD1 (5 bases). This CDR3 has 15 amino acids. V was shortened by 2 bases and J by 1 base, with 11 bases between the two germline ends. The germline CDR1 and CDR2 sequences are MNHEY and SVGEGT. CDR3 sequence: CASSYGDSRNTEAFF. CDR3 DNA sequence: TGTGCCAGCAGTTACGGGGACTCTAGGAACACTGAAGCTTTCTTT.

This clonotype occurred a few times. The rearrangement joins TRBV7-9 to TRBJ2-3; the match to TRBD1 covers 12 bases. CDR1 and CDR2 from the germline V gene are SEHNR and FQNEAQ (reference sequence). The CDR3 runs to 16 residues. Trimming took 5 bases from V and 4 from J; bases not matched to a gene: 7. CDR3: CASSPGDRGLADTQYF. CDR3 coding DNA: TGTGCCAGCAGCCCGGGGGACAGGGGGCTTGCAGATACGCAGTATTTT. Complete variable domain (other parts from reference TRBV7-9 and TRBJ2-3): DTGVSQNPRHKITKRGQNVTFRCDPISEHNRLYWYRQTLGQGPEFLTYFQNEAQLEKSRLLSDRFSAERPKGSFSTLEIQRTEQGDSAMYLCASSPGDRGLADTQYFGPGTRLTVL.

This clonotype was detected only a few times. The V call is TRBV12-3 or TRBV12-4, the J call TRBJ2-6; 8 nucleotides agree with TRBD1. V trimming: 8 bases; J trimming: 9 bases; junction bases outside the gene matches: 9. The CDR3 extends over 14 amino acids. CDR3 sequence: CASGTGTGRNVLTF. CDR3 DNA sequence: TGTGCCAGCGGGACCGGGACAGGACGCAACGTCCTGACTTTC.

The gene calls are TRBV20-1 and TRBJ2-1, with D possibly matching TRBD2 (5 bases). CDR1 and CDR2 (germline): DFQATT, SNEGSKA (reference sequence). V dropped 4 bases and J dropped 9 bases, with 10 bases sitting between them. The CDR3 length is 11 residues. In nucleotides, the CDR3 is TGCAGTGCTACCGGGGTTACTGAGCAGTTCTTC. It translates to CSATGVTEQFF.

For the CDR3, the DNA is TGTGCCAGCAGCTTAGGTGTTAGCGGCTTACCGTCCTACAATGAGCAGTTCTTC. This sequence encodes CASSLGVSGLPSYNEQFF. The chain employs TRBV7-2 and TRBJ2-1; tentatively, D is TRBD2 (6 bases). The CDR3 is 18 residues long. V lost 1 base, J lost 1 base, and 17 bases lay in between. CDR1 is SGHTA, CDR2 FQGNSA, per germline.

This clonotype has only a few counts. The rearrangement links TRBV11-2 to TRBJ2-2; TRBD2 is a possible D gene (5 bases). The germline gives CDR1 SGHAT, CDR2 FQNNGV. This CDR3 has 15 amino acids. Trimming cost V 0 bases and J 7 bases, with 12 bases left between them. CDR3 region: CASSLELVLSGELFF. The CDR3 nucleotides read TGTGCCAGCAGCTTAGAACTAGTTCTAAGCGGGGAGCTGTTTTTT.

A few counts support this clonotype. The rearrangement links TRBV18 to TRBJ2-1, with no clear D. Germline V gene data show CDR1 as KGHSH and CDR2 as LQKENI. The CDR3 spans 14 residues. V lost 0 bases, J lost 7 bases, and 10 bases lay in between. CDR3 coding DNA: TGTGCCAGCTCACCACCGGAGTGGGGTAATGAGCAGTTCTTC. Its protein product is CASSPPEWGNEQFF.

This clonotype was seen a few times. This rearrangement joins TRBV28 to TRBJ2-1; 9 bases line up with TRBD2. Trimming at V came to 7 bases and at J to 3 bases, leaving 4 bases not matched to a gene. CDR3 length: 14 amino acids. Germline loops: CDR1 MDHEN, CDR2 SYDVKM. The CDR3 DNA is TGTGCCAGCAAACTAGCGGGCCGCTACAATGAGCAGTTCTTC. It specifies CASKLAGRYNEQFF.

For this clonotype: One base away lies a much larger clone, so this may be a sequencing read error. The chain is built from TRBV28 and TRBJ2-4; 7 positions match TRBD2. Germline V gives CDR1 MDHEN, CDR2 SYDVKM. J gave up 0 bases and V 8 bases, and 7 bases lay outside the gene matches. The CDR3 contains 15 residues. The CDR3 DNA follows: TGTGCCAGCGGTCAGCGGGATACAGCCAAAAACATTCAGTACTTC. Residues: CASGQRDTAKNIQYF.

The rearrangement uses TRBV28 and TRBJ1-6; D might be TRBD1 (6 bases). The CDR3 length is 14 residues. Germline-derived CDR1 and CDR2 are MDHEN and SYDVKM. V was pared by 2 bases and J by 9 bases, with 11 bases between. The DNA for the CDR3 is TGTGCCAGCAGTTTAGCTCCCAGGGGTTCACCCCTCCACTTT. Its protein is CASSLAPRGSPLHF. The complete variable domain, with remaining parts taken from reference TRBV28 and TRBJ1-6, reads DVKVTQSSRYLVKRTGEKVFLECVQDMDHENMFWYRQDPGLGLRLIYFSYDVKMKEKGDIPEGYSVSREKKERFSLILESASTNQTSMYLCASSLAPRGSPLHFGNGTRLTVT.

This clonotype was recorded many times. This rearrangement joins TRBV20-1 to TRBJ2-3, with 7 bases fitting TRBD2. The CDR3 contains 15 residues. In germline, CDR1 is DFQATT, CDR2 SNEGSKA (reference sequence). Trimming at V came to 1 base and at J to 2 bases, leaving 6 bases not matched to a gene. This CDR3 is CSARGWREFTDTQYF. For the CDR3, the DNA is TGCAGTGCTAGAGGCTGGCGGGAGTTCACAGATACGCAGTATTTT.

Ten or more counts support this clonotype. This chain joins TRBV7-8 and TRBJ2-2, with D tentatively TRBD1 or TRBD2 (5 bases each). The CDR3 has 16 amino acids. Germline V CDR1 and CDR2: SGHVS, FQNEAQ. V dropped 1 base and J dropped 5 bases, with 14 bases sitting between them. The CDR3 sequence is CASSLERGPLTGELFF. CDR3 in DNA: TGTGCCAGCAGCTTAGAGAGGGGTCCGTTGACCGGGGAGCTGTTTTTT.

V is TRBV12-3 or TRBV12-4 and J is TRBJ1-6; tentatively, D is TRBD1 (5 bases). CDR3 size: 15 residues. V was trimmed by 6 bases and J by 7 bases, leaving 16 bases between them. Here the CDR3 reads CASSPTTVPNSPLHF. DNA of the CDR3: TGTGCCAGCAGCCCCACGACAGTACCAAATTCACCCCTCCACTTT.

The V and J genes are TRBV11-2 and TRBJ1-3, with a weak D call TRBD1 (5 bases). Germline CDR1 is SGHAT and CDR2 is FQNNGV. The V gene lost 10 bases and the J gene lost 0 bases, with 16 bases spanning the gap. The CDR3 is 15 residues long. Here the CDR3 reads CATSQGSFSGNTIYF. The CDR3 nucleotides read TGTGCCACCAGTCAGGGCAGTTTCTCTGGAAACACCATATATTTT.